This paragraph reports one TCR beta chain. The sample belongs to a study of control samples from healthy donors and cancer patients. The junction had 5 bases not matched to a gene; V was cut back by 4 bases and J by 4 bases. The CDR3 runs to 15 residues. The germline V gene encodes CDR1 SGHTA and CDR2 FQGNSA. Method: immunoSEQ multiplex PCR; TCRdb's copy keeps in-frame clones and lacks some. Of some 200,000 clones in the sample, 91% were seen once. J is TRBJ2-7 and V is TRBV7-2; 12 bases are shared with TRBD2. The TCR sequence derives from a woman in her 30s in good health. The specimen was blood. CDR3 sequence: CASSSGLAGPYEQYF. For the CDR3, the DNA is TGTGCCAGCAGCTCGGGACTAGCGGGCCCGTACGAGCAGTACTTC.